What follows is one T cell receptor beta chain and its context. Its antigen is still unknown. This record belongs to a study of OX40 agonist ivuxolimab in advanced cancers. Turning to the study itself: Ivuxolimab, an agonist antibody against OX40 (CD134), was given to patients. A partial response was reached by three patients: one with hepatocellular carcinoma and two with cutaneous melanoma. Whole-study results and caveats: In the expanded peripheral T cells, antigen specificity was never determined. Certain nonresponders likewise exhibited a low normalized T-cell clonal expansion.

This CDR3 spans 15 amino acids. Trimming took off 0 bases at V and 3 bases at J, with 12 bases between the two ends. Germline assignment: CDR1 GTSNPN and CDR2 SVGIG (reference sequence). The table came from immunoSEQ multiplex PCR; TCRdb's copy has only in-frame clones and leaves some out. This sample has about 82,000 clones, with about nine tenths found just once. The V call is TRBV30, the J call TRBJ1-3; the D gene is possibly TRBD1 (5 bases). Sequencing used CD4+ or CD8+ T cells sorted from blood, obtained in a trial of the OX40 agonist ivuxolimab. The TCR comes from an adult with an advanced solid tumor such as melanoma, head and neck, liver or kidney cancer. As DNA, the CDR3 is TGTGCCTGGAGTGTAAGTTTCGACAGTGGAAACACCATATATTTT. Translation gives CAWSVSFDSGNTIYF.